This T cell receptor beta chain was retrieved from a study of blood T cell repertoires in COVID-19. The wider study: Acute-phase and convalescent COVID-19 samples originated in the United States, Italy and Spain. T cells, B-cell-depleted T cells, or PBMCs provided the cDNA or gDNA that served as material.

The study recruited people aged about 18 to 95 years across 24 US areas. This CDR3 comprises 14 residues. V was pared by 6 bases and J by 3 bases, with 12 bases between. CDR1 and CDR2 (germline): LNHDA, SQIVND (reference sequence). Sequencing was performed with immunoSEQ multiplex PCR; in TCRdb, only in-frame clones are kept and a portion is missing. The data show under 300,000 clones, approximately 90% seen once. J is TRBJ1-5 and V is TRBV19; tentative D call: TRBD1 (5 bases). The sequenced sample consisted of PBMCs or T cells enriched from blood (not recorded which). This receptor was taken from a woman aged 40 to 49 with acute COVID-19. For the CDR3, the DNA is TGTGCCAGTAGACAGGTCGCAACCAATCAGCCCCAGCATTTT. Its protein product is CASRQVATNQPQHF.